These 13 T cell receptor beta chains originate from one sample sequenced in a study of beta chain features in type 1 diabetes. Sequencing targeted expressed TCRB transcripts, as all isolated RNA had been reverse transcribed. Measured with immunoSEQ multiplex PCR; TCRdb has only the in-frame clones, and not every one. This table holds about 140,000 clones, about a tenth found once. Sequenced material: central memory CD4+ T cells from blood. These receptors were obtained from a woman between 40 and 50 years old in good health.

The chain recombines TRBV4-3 with TRBJ2-3; D is perhaps TRBD2 (6 bases). This CDR3 has 17 amino acids. Germline V gives CDR1 LGHNA, CDR2 YSLEER. With 2 bases removed from V and 2 bases from J, the gap between germline ends came to 17 bases. The CDR3 here is CASSQQGRRRVTDTQYF. The CDR3 bases are TGCGCCAGCAGCCAACAGGGACGCAGGAGGGTCACAGATACGCAGTATTTT.

Only a few counts were recorded for this clone. The CDR3: CSVEKLATGTDTQYF. The CDR3 coding sequence is TGCAGCGTTGAAAAACTAGCGACGGGCACAGATACGCAGTATTTT. This rearrangement joins TRBV29-1 to TRBJ2-3; 7 nucleotides agree with TRBD2. CDR1 SQVTM and CDR2 ANQGSEA come from the germline V gene. Unmatched junction bases numbered 6, after V lost 2 bases and J lost 1 base. The CDR3 totals 15 residues.

The chain combines TRBV5-1 with TRBJ2-5, with a weak D call TRBD2 (6 bases). There are 15 residues in the CDR3. CDR1 is SGHRS, CDR2 YFSETQ, per germline. Trimming stripped 3 bases from V and 5 bases from J, with 17 bases between. CDR3 amino acids: CASSSASAWQETQYF. The DNA for the CDR3 is TGCGCCAGCAGCTCGGCTAGCGCGTGGCAGGAGACCCAGTACTTC.

The genes are TRBV6-5 and TRBJ2-7, with D perhaps TRBD2 (5 bases). CDR3 size: 14 residues. Trimming cost V 1 base and J 1 base, with 8 bases left between them. Germline values: CDR1 MNHEY, CDR2 SVGAGI. CDR3 DNA sequence: TGTGCCAGCAGTTACTATCGAGGGTCCTACGAGCAGTACTTC. It encodes CASSYYRGSYEQYF.

This chain joins TRBV5-1 and TRBJ2-3; TRBD2 matches 8 bases. The CDR3 loop spans 17 amino acids. Germline assignment: CDR1 SGHRS and CDR2 YFSETQ. The junction had 6 bases not matched to a gene; V was cut back by 0 bases and J by 0 bases. This CDR3 is CASSLGTTSGSTDTQYF. The CDR3 DNA is TGCGCCAGCAGCTTGGGGACCACTAGCGGTAGCACAGATACGCAGTATTTT.

This chain connects TRBV9 to TRBJ2-3, with 7 bases that match TRBD2. The length of the CDR3 is 12 residues. V was clipped by 3 bases and J by 8 bases; unmatched bases: 3. Germline V gives CDR1 SGDLS, CDR2 YYNGEE. CDR3 DNA sequence: TGTGCCAGCAGCGACGGGGAGGGTACGCAGTATTTT. Protein: CASSDGEGTQYF.

J is TRBJ1-1 and V is TRBV5-4; D ambiguous. Trimming shortened V by 2 bases and J by 0 bases, and 8 bases separated the two germline ends. The CDR3 is 14 residues long. Germline V gene lookup returns CDR1 SGHNT and CDR2 YYREEE (reference sequence). CDR3 DNA sequence: TGTGCCAGCAGCTTACCAGGATTGAACACTGAAGCTTTCTTT. Its translation is CASSLPGLNTEAFF.

At least ten counts were recorded for this clone. The rearrangement joins TRBV7-9 to TRBJ1-2; no clear D. The germline CDR1 and CDR2 sequences are SEHNR and FQNEAQ (reference sequence). This CDR3 comprises 13 residues. The germline V and J ends were trimmed by 3 bases and 10 bases, with 15 bases remaining between them. CDR3 amino acids: CASSFGFREYYTF. DNA for the CDR3: TGTGCCAGCAGCTTCGGGTTCCGCGAGTACTACACCTTC.

The chain couples TRBV10-3 to TRBJ1-5, with TRBD1 as a possible D gene (6 bases). Trimming pared 6 bases from V and 6 bases from J, leaving 12 bases between. This CDR3 spans 13 amino acids. Germline CDR1 ENHRY, CDR2 SYGVKD. The CDR3 loop is CAISDGGAQPQHF. CDR3 bases: TGTGCCATCAGCGACGGGGGGGCTCAGCCCCAGCATTTT.

V is TRBV6-1 and J is TRBJ1-2; 8 nucleotides match TRBD1. Germline CDR1 MNHNS, CDR2 SASEGT. This CDR3 has 13 residues. Unmatched junction bases numbered 6, after V lost 6 bases and J lost 6 bases. This CDR3 reads CASRTTGVNGYTF. The CDR3 DNA sequence: TGTGCCAGCAGGACGACAGGGGTTAATGGCTACACCTTC.

This clone showed up many times. The rearrangement joins TRBV7-9 to TRBJ1-2; D unclear. The V end lost 10 bases, the J end lost 9 bases, and 6 bases lay between the germline ends. The germline V gene encodes CDR1 SEHNR and CDR2 FQNEAQ (reference sequence). The CDR3 is 8 residues long. The CDR3 sequence: CATKSYTF. CDR3 nucleotides: TGTGCCACCAAAAGCTACACCTTC.

This clone was detected only a few times. This chain uses TRBV6-6 with TRBJ1-4, with 10 positions matching TRBD1. CDR3 size: 16 residues. V shed 2 bases, J shed 5 bases, and the junction held 5 bases outside the gene matches. CDR1 is MNHNY, CDR2 SVGAGI, per germline (reference sequence). CDR3 protein: CASSYPSGQGNEKLFF. CDR3 DNA: TGTGCCAGCAGTTACCCCTCGGGACAGGGGAATGAAAAACTGTTTTTT.

This clone was seen a few times. The chain links TRBV10-3 to TRBJ1-6; 8 positions match TRBD1. The germline gives CDR1 ENHRY, CDR2 SYGVKD. The trim removed 2 bases at V and 13 bases at J, leaving 16 bases unmatched. CDR3 length: 17 amino acids. DNA of the CDR3: TGTGCCATCAGTGAGGCCGGGACAGGTCGAGGAGGGTTTCCCCTCCACTTT. The encoded protein is CAISEAGTGRGGFPLHF.